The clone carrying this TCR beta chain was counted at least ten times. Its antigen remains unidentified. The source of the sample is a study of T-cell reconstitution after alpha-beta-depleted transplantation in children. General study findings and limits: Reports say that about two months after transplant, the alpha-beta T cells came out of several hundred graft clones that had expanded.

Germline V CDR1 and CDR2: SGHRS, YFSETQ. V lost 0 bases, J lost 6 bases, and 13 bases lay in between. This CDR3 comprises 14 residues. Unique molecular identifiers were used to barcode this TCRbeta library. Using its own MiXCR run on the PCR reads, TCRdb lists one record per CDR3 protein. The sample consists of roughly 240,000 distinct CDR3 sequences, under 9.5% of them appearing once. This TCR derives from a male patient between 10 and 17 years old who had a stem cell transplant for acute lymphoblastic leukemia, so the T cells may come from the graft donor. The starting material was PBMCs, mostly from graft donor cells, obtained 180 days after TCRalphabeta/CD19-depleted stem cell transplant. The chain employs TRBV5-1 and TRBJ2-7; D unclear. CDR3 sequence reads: CASSLGQVGGEQYF. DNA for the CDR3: TGCGCCAGCAGCTTGGGGCAGGTCGGCGGCGAGCAGTACTTC.